This entry describes one T cell receptor beta chain. The antigen is unknown. TCR beta sequencing was performed on blood CD8+ and CD4+ T cells. FACS enriched CD8+ TEMRA cells, while bulk CD8+ and CD4+ were negatively isolated. V dropped 3 bases and J dropped 4; count of bases not matched to a gene: 4. The germline gives CDR1 MNHEY, CDR2 SMNVEV (reference sequence). The CDR3 consists of 14 residues. A quantity of roughly 0.5 to 1 ug RNA underwent reverse transcription using random hexamers. An immunoSEQ multiplex PCR amplified TCR beta CDR3 over 54 Vbeta and 13 Jbeta. TCRdb re-analysed the immunoSEQ multiplex PCR reads in MiXCR, keeping a single row per CDR3 protein. The data show some 150,000 distinct CDR3 sequences, nearly 97% seen once. The entry originates in a study of CD8 T cells in Susac syndrome. The study, taken as a whole, reports: The study conceded that relatively few individuals underwent its TCR sequencing and HLA analysis.

Sequenced input: CD8+ T cells from PBMCs. The sequence derives from a human donor with multiple sclerosis. The rearrangement links TRBV27 to TRBJ2-7; 9 nucleotides align to TRBD1. CDR3 loop: CASSFGTGTYEQYF. The CDR3 DNA follows: TGTGCCAGCAGTTTCGGGACAGGGACATACGAGCAGTACTTC.